This T cell receptor (beta chain) was sequenced in a study of CD8 T cells in ankylosing spondylitis. Only a few counts were recorded for this clonotype. Its antigen is not known. One entry per CDR3 protein results from TCRdb running MiXCR on the 5' RACE reads. The repertoire holds approximately 140,000 distinct CDR3 sequences, with 17% as singletons. Study-wide points: For ankylosing spondylitis blood, a TCR beta motif of seven to nine highly homologous variants appeared characteristic. Disease-linked clones proved CD8+ and comparatively uncommon in peripheral blood. Researchers reportedly found disease-linked clones significantly enriched in matched ankylosing spondylitis synovial fluid.

The CDR3 is made up of 10 amino acids. Germline-derived CDR1 and CDR2 are DFQATT and SNEGSKA (reference sequence). V was clipped by 5 bases and J by 1 base, with 3 bases between them. The receptor was isolated from a male donor with ankylosing spondylitis. The sequenced sample consisted of blood, either unsorted or a sorted T cell fraction (not recorded which). V and J are TRBV20-1 and TRBJ2-7; D not resolved. CDR3 sequence: CSADSYEQYF. In DNA, the CDR3 is TGCAGTGCTGATTCCTACGAGCAGTACTTC.